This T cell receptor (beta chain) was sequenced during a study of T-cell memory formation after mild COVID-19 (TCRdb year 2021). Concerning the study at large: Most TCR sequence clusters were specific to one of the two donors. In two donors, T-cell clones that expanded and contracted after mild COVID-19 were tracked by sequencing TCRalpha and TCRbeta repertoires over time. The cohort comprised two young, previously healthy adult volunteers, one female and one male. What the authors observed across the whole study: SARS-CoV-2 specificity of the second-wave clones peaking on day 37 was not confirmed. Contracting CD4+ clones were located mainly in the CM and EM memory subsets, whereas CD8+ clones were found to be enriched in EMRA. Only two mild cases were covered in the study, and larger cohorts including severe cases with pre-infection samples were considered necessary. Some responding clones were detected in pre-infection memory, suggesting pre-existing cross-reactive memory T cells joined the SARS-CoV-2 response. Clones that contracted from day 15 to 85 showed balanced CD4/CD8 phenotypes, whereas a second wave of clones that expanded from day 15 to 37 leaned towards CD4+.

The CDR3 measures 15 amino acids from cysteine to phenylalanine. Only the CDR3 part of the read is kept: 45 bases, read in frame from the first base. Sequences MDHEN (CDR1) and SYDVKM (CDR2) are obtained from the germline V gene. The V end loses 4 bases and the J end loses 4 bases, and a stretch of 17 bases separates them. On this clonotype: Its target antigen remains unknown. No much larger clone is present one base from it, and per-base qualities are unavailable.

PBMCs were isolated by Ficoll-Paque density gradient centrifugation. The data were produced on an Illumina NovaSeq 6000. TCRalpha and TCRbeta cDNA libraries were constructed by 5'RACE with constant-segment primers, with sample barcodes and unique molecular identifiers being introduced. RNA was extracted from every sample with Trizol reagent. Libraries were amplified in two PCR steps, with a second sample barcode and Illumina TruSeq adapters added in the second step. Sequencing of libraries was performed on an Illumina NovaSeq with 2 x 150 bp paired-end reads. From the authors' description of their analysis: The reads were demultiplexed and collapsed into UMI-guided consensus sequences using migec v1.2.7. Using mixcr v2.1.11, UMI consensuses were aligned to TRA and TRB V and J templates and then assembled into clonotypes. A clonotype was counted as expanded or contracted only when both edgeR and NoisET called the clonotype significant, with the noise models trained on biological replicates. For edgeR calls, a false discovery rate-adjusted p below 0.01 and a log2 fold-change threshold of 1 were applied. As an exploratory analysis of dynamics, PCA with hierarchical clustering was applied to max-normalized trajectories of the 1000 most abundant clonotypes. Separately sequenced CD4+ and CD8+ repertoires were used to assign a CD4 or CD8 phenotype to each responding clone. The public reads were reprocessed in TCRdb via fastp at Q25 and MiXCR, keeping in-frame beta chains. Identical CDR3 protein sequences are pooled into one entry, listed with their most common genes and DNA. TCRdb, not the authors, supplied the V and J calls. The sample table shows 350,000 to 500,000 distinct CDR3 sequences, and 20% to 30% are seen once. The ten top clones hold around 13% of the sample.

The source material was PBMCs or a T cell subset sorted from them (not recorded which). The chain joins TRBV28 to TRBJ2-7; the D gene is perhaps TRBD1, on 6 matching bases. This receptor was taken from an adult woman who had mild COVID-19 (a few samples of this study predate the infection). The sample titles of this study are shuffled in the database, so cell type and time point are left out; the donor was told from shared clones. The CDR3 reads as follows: CASSSSGTPDYEQYF. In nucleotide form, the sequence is TGTGCCAGCAGTTCCTCCGGGACACCCGATTACGAGCAGTACTTC.